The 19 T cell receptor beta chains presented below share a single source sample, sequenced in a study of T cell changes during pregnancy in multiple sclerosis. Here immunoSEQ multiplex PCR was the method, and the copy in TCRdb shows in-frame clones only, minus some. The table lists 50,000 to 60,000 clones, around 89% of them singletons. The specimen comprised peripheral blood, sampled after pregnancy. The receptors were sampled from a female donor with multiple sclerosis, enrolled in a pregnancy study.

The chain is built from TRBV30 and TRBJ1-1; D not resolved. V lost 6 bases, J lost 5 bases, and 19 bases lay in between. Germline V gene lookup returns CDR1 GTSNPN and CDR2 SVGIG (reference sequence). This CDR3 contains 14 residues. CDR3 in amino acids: CACNGGFGETEAFF. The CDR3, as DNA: TGTGCCTGCAACGGAGGGTTCGGGGAGACTGAAGCTTTCTTT.

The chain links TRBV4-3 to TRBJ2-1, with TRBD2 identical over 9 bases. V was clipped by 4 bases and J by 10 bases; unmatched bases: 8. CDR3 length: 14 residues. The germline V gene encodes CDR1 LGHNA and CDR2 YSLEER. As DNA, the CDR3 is TGCGCCAGCAGCCTGGCTAGCGGGGCGGGCGAGCAGTTCTTC. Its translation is CASSLASGAGEQFF.

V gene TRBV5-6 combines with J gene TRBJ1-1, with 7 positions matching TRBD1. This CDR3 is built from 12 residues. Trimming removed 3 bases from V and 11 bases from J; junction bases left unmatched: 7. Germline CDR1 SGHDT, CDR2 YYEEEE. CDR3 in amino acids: CASSSLAGGAFF. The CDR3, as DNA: TGTGCCAGCAGCTCCCTGGCAGGGGGGGCTTTCTTT. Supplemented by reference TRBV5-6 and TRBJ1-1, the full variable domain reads DAGVTQSPTHLIKTRGQQVTLRCSPKSGHDTVSWYQQALGQGPQFIFQYYEEEERQRGNFPDRFSGHQFPNYSSELNVNALLLGDSALYLCASSSLAGGAFFGQGTRLTVV.

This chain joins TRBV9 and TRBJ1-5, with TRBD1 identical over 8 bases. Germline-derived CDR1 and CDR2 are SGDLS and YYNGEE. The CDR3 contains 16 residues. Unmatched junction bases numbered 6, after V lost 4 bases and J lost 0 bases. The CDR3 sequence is CASSSTGEGSNQPQHF. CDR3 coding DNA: TGTGCCAGCAGCTCGACAGGGGAGGGTAGCAATCAGCCCCAGCATTTT.

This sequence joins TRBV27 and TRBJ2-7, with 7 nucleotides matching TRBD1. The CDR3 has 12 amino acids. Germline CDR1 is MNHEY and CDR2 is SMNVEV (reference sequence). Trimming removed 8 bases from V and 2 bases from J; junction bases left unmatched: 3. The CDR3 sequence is CASRDSPYEQYF. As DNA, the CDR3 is TGTGCCAGCCGGGACAGCCCCTACGAGCAGTACTTC.

The CDR3 DNA reads as TGCGCCAGCAGCCAATATGGCCGGGGGGCACCCGAGCAGTTCTTC. Protein: CASSQYGRGAPEQFF. The chain uses TRBV4-3 and TRBJ2-1; D is possibly TRBD2 (7 bases). Germline V lookup: CDR1 LGHNA, CDR2 YSLEER. V was shortened by 2 bases and J by 10 bases, with 18 bases between the two germline ends. The CDR3 length is 15 residues.

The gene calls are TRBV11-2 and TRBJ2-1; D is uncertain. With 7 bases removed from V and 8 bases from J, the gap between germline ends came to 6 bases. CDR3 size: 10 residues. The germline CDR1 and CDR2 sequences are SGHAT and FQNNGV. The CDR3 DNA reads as TGTGCCAGCACCAATTATGAGCAGTTCTTC. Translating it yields CASTNYEQFF.

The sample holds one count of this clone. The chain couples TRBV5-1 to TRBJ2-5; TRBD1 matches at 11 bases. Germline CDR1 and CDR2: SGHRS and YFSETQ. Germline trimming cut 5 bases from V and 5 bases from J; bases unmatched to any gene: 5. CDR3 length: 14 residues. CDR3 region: CASRPGQGGETQYF. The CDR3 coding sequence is TGCGCCAGCAGGCCGGGACAGGGGGGGGAGACCCAGTACTTC.

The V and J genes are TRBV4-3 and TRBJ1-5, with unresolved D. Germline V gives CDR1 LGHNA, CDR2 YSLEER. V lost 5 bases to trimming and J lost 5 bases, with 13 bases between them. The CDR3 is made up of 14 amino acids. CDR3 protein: CASSSGRVDQPQHF. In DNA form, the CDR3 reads TGCGCCAGCAGCTCTGGGCGGGTGGATCAGCCCCAGCATTTT.

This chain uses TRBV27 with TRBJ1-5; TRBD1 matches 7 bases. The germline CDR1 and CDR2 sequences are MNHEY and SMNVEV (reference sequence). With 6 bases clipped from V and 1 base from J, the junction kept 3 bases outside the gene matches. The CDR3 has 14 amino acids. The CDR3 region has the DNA TGTGCCAGCAGGGCCAGGGGGAGCAATCAGCCCCAGCATTTT. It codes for CASRARGSNQPQHF.

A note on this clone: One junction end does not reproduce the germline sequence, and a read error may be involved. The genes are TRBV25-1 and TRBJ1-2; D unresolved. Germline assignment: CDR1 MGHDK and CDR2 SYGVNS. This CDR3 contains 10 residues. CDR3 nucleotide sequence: TGTGCCAGCAGTGATAGTACTCTCCGCTTC. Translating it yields CASSDSTLRF.

The CDR3 DNA follows: TGCGCCAGCAGCTTAGACAGTTACAATGAGCAGTTCTTC. This gives the protein CASSLDSYNEQFF. The chain links TRBV5-1 to TRBJ2-1; TRBD1 is a possible D gene (5 bases). Germline CDR1 is SGHRS and CDR2 is YFSETQ. The V end was cut by 2 bases, the J end by 4 bases, with 7 bases between. The CDR3 contains 13 residues.

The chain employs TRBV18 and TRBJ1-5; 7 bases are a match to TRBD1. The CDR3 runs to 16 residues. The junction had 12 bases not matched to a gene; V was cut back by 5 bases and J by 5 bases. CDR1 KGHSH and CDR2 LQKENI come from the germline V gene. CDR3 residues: CASSADRSRGDQPQHF. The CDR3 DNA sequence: TGTGCCAGCTCAGCGGACAGGTCTCGAGGTGATCAGCCCCAGCATTTT.

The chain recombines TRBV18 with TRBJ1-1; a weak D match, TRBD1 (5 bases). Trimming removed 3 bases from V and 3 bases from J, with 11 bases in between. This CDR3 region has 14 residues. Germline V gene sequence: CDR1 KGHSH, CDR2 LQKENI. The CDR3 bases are TGTGCCAGCTCACCTACAAAAGGGGACACTGAAGCTTTCTTT. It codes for CASSPTKGDTEAFF. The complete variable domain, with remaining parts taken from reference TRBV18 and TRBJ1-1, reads NAGVMQNPRHLVRRRGQEARLRCSPMKGHSHVYWYRQLPEEGLKFMVYLQKENIIDESGMPKERFSAEFPKEGPSILRIQQVVRGDSAAYFCASSPTKGDTEAFFGQGTRLTVV.

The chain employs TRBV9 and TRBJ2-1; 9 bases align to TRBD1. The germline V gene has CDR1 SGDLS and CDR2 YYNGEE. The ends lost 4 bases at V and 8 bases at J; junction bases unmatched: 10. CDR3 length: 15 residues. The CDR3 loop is CASSPQGQGGYEQFF. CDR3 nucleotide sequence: TGTGCCAGCAGCCCCCAGGGACAGGGTGGATATGAGCAGTTCTTC.

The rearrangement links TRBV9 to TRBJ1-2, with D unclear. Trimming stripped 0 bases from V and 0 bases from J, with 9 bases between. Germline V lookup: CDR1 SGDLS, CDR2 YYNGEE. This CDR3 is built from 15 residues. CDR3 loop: CASSVGAASNYGYTF. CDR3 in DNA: TGTGCCAGCAGCGTAGGGGCAGCCTCTAACTATGGCTACACCTTC.

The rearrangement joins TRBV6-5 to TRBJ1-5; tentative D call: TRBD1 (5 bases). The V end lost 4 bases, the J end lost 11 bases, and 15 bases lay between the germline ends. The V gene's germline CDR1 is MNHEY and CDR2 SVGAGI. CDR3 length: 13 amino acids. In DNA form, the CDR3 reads TGTGCCAGCAGTTGGGACGCCCGGGGGGCCCAGCATTTT. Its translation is CASSWDARGAQHF.

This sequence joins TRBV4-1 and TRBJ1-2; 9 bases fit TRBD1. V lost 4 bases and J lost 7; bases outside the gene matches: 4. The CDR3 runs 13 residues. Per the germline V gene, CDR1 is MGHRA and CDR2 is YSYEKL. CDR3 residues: CASSLLDRGGYTF. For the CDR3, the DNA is TGCGCCAGCAGCCTGCTGGACAGGGGTGGCTACACCTTC.

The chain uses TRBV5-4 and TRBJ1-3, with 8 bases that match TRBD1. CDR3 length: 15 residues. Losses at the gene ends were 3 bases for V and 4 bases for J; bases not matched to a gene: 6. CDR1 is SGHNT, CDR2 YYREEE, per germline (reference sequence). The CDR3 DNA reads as TGTGCCAGCAGCTCAAGACAGGGGCAGGGAAACACCATATATTTT. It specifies CASSSRQGQGNTIYF. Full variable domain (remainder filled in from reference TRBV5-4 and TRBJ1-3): ETGVTQSPTHLIKTRGQQVTLRCSSQSGHNTVSWYQQALGQGPQFIFQYYREEENGRGNFPPRFSGLQFPNYSSELNVNALELDDSALYLCASSSRQGQGNTIYFGEGSWLTVV.